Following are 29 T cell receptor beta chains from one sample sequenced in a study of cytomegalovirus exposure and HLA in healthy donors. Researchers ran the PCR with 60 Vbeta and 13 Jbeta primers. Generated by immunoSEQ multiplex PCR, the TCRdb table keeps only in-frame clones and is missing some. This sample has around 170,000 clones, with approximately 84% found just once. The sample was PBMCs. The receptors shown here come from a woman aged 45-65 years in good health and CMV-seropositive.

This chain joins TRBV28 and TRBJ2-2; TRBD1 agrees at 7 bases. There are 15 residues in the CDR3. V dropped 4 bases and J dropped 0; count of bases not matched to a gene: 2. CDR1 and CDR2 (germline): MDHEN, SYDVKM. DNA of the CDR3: TGTGCCAGCAGTTGGGGACAGTCGAACACCGGGGAGCTGTTTTTT. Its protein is CASSWGQSNTGELFF.

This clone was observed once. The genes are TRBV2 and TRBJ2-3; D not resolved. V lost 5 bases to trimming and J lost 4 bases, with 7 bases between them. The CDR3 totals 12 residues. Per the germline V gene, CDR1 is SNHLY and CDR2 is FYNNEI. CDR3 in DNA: TGTGCCAGCAGTTACAGTCCAGATACGCAGTATTTT. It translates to CASSYSPDTQYF.

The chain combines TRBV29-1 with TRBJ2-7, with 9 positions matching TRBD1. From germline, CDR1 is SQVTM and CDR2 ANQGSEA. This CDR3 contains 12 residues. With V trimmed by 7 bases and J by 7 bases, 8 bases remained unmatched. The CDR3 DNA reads TGCAGCGCTACAGGGGGCTTGGAGGAGCAGTACTTC. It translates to CSATGGLEEQYF.

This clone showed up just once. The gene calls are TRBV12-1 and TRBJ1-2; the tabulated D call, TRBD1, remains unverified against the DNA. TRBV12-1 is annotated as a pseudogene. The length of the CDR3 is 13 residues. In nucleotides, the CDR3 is TGTGCCAGCAGCCGGACACCTAAGTATGGCTACACCTTC. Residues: CASSRTPKYGYTF.

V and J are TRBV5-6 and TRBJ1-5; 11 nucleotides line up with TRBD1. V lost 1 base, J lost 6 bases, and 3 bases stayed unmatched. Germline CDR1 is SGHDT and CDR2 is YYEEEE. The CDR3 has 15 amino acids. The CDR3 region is CASSLLGQGGQPQHF. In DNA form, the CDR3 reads TGTGCCAGCAGCTTGCTGGGACAGGGGGGTCAGCCCCAGCATTTT.

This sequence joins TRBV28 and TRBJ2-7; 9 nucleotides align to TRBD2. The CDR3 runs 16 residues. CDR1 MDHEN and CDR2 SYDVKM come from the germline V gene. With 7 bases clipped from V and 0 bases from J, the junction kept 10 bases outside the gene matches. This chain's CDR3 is CASNLSGSPSSYEQYF. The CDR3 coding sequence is TGTGCCAGCAACCTTAGCGGGAGCCCCAGCTCCTACGAGCAGTACTTC.

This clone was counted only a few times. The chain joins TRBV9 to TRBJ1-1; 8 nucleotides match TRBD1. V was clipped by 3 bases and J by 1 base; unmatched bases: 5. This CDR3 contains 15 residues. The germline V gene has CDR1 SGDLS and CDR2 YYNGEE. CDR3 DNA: TGTGCCAGCAGCGCACAGGGGGTGGCGAACACTGAAGCTTTCTTT. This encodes CASSAQGVANTEAFF.

CDR3 sequence (DNA): TGTGCTAGTGGTTCGACACGCCCGGGCAGGGCGGTATACGAGCAGTACTTC. This encodes CASGSTRPGRAVYEQYF. V and J are TRBV12-5 and TRBJ2-7, with D possibly matching TRBD1 (5 bases). Germline V gene data show CDR1 as LGHNT and CDR2 as FRNRAP. V was shortened by 4 bases and J by 4 bases, with 23 bases between the two germline ends. The CDR3 has 17 amino acids.

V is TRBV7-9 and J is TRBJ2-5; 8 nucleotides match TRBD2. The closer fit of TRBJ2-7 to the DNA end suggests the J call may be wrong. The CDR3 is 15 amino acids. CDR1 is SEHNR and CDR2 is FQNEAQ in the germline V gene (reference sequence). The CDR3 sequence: CASSLPTSASYEQYF. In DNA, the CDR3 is TGTGCCAGCAGTTTACCGACTAGCGCCTCCTACGAGCAGTACTTC.

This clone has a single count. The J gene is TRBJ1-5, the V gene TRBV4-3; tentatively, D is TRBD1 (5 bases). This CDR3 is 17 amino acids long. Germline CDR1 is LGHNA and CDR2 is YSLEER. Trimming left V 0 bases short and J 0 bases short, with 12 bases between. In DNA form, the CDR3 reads TGCGCCAGCAGCCAAGATTTGACAGCAACTAGCAATCAGCCCCAGCATTTT. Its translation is CASSQDLTATSNQPQHF.

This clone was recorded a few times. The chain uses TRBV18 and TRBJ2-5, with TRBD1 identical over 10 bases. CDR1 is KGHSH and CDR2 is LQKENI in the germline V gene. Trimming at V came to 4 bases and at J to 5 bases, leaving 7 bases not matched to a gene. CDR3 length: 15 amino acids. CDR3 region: CASSLGTGAEETQYF. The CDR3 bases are TGTGCCAGCTCACTAGGGACAGGGGCTGAGGAGACCCAGTACTTC.

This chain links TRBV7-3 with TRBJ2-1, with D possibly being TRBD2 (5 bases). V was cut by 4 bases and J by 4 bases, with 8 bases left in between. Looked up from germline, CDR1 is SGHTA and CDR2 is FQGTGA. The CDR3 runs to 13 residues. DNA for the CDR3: TGTGCCAGCAGCTGGGAGCCGTACAATGAGCAGTTCTTC. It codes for CASSWEPYNEQFF.

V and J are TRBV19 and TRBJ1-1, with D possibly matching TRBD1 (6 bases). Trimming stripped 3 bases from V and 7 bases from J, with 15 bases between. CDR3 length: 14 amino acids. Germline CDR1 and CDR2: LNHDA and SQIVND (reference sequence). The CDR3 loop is CASSIRDTLGEAFF. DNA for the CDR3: TGTGCCAGTAGTATCCGGGACACCTTAGGTGAAGCTTTCTTT.

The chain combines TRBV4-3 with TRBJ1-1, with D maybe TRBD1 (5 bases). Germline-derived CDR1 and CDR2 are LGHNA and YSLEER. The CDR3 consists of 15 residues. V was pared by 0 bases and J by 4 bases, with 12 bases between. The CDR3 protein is CASSQDRGGSTEAFF. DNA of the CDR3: TGCGCCAGCAGCCAAGATCGCGGGGGAAGCACTGAAGCTTTCTTT.

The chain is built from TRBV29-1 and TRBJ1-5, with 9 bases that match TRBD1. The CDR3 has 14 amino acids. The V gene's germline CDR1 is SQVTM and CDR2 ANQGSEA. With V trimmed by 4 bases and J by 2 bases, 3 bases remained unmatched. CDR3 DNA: TGCAGCGTTGGGACAGGGGATCGCAATCAGCCCCAGCATTTT. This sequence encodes CSVGTGDRNQPQHF.

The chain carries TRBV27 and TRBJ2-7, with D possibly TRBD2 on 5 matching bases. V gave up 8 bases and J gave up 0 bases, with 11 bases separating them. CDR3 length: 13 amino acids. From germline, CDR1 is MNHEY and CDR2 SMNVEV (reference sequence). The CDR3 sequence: CASGSRSSYEQYF. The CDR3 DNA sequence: TGTGCCAGCGGGAGCAGGAGCTCCTACGAGCAGTACTTC.

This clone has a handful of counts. CDR3: CASSPGIRETQYF. The CDR3 region has the DNA TGTGCCAGCAGCCCCGGGATCCGGGAGACCCAGTACTTC. This rearrangement joins TRBV7-6 to TRBJ2-5, with D tentatively TRBD2 (5 bases). Trimming removed 5 bases from V and 5 bases from J, with 12 bases in between. Germline V gene data show CDR1 as SGHVS and CDR2 as FNYEAQ. This CDR3 has 13 amino acids.

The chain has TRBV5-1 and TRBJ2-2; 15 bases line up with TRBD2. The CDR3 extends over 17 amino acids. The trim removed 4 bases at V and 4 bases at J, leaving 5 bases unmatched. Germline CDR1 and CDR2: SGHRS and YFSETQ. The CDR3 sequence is CASSRGTSGGSTGELFF. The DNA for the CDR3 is TGCGCCAGCAGCCGGGGGACTAGCGGGGGGAGCACCGGGGAGCTGTTTTTT. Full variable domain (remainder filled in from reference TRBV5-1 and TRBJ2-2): KAGVTQTPRYLIKTRGQQVTLSCSPISGHRSVSWYQQTPGQGLQFLFEYFSETQRNKGNFPGRFSGRQFSNSRSEMNVSTLELGDSALYLCASSRGTSGGSTGELFFGEGSRLTVL.

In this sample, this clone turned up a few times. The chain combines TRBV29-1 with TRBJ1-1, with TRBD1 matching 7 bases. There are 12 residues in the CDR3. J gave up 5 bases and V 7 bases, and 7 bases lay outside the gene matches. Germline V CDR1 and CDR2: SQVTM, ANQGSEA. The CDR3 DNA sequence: TGCAGCGCAACAGGGGCGGGGACTGAAGCTTTCTTT. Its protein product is CSATGAGTEAFF.

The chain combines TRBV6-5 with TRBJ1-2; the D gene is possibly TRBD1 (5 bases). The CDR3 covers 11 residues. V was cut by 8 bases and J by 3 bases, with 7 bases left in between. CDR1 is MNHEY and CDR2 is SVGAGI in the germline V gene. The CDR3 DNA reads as TGTGCCAGCGGCAGGGACTATGGCTACACCTTC. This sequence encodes CASGRDYGYTF.

CDR3 DNA sequence: TGTGCCAGCAGCCGTCAGGGGCCAGGGACCGGGGAGCTGTTTTTT. Protein product: CASSRQGPGTGELFF. This chain uses TRBV7-3 with TRBJ2-2, with D possibly TRBD1 on 6 matching bases. The CDR3 totals 15 residues. CDR1 and CDR2 from the germline V gene are SGHTA and FQGTGA. Trimming took off 5 bases at V and 5 bases at J, with 15 bases between the two ends.

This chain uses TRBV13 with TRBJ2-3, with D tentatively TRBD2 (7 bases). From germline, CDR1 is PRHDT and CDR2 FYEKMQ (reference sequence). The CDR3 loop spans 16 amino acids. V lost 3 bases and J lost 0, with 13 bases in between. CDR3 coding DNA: TGTGCCAGCAGCTTGCGGGGGCCGTCGAGCACAGATACGCAGTATTTT. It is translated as CASSLRGPSSTDTQYF.

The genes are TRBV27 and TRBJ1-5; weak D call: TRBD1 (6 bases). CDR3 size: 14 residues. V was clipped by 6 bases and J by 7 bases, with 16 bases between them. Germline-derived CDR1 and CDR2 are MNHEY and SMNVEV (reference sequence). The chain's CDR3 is CASRSTGSEQPQHF. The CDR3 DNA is TGTGCCAGCAGATCTACAGGGTCTGAACAGCCCCAGCATTTT.

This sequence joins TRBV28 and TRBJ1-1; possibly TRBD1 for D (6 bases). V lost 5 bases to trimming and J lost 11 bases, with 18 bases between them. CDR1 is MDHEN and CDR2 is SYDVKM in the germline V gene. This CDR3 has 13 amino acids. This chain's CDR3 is CASSPPDRPGAFF. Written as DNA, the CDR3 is TGTGCCAGCAGTCCCCCGGACAGACCAGGTGCTTTCTTT.

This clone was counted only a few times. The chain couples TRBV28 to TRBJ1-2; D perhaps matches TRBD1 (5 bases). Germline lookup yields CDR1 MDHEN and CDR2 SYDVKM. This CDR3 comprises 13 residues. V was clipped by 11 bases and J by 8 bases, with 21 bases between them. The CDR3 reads CASWPREWGGYTF. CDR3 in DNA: TGTGCCTCGTGGCCTAGGGAATGGGGCGGCTACACCTTC.

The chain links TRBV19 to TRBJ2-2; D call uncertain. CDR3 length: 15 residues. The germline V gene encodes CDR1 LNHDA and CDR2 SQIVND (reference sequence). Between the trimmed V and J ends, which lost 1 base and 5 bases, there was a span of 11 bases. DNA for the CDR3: TGTGCCAGTAGTATAGGAGCCGTTTCTACCGGGGAGCTGTTTTTT. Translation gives CASSIGAVSTGELFF.

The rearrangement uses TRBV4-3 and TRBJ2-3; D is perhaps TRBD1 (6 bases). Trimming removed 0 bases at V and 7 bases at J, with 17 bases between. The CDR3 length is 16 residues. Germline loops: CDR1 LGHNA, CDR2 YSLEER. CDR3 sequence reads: CASSQDRTEGMNTQYF. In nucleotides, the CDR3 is TGCGCCAGCAGCCAAGATAGGACAGAGGGCATGAATACGCAGTATTTT.

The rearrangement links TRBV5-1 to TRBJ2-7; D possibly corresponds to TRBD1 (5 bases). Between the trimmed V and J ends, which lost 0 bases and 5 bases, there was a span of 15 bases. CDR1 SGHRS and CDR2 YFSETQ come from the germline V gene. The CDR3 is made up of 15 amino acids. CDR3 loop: CASSLAPGPDHEQYF. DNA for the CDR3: TGCGCCAGCAGCTTGGCCCCAGGGCCCGACCACGAGCAGTACTTC.

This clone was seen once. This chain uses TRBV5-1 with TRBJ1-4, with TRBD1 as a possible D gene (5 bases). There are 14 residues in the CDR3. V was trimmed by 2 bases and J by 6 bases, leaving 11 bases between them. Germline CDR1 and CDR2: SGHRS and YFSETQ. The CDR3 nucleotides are TGCGCCAGCAGCTTAACAGGATTGGATGAAAAACTGTTTTTT. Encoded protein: CASSLTGLDEKLFF.